This TCR beta chain comes out of a study of shared clonotypes between healthy human individuals. Overall study context: CD4 naive and memory got three plates each, CD8 naive two, CD8 memory one.

CD45RO-negative, CCR7-positively selected cells formed the naive CD8 fraction, excluding terminally differentiated effector memory CD45RA+ cells. Sequencing used immunoSEQ multiplex PCR; TCRdb keeps in-frame clones, though not all of them. Counted here are more than 2 million clones, over 85% occurring once; the ten biggest clones make up 0.85% to 1.2%. Points on this clone: What it binds is not known. The same CDR3 can be traced to other DNA sequences in this sample.

The V end was cut by 0 bases, the J end by 1 base, with 8 bases between. The CDR3 runs to 14 residues. Looked up from germline, CDR1 is SGDLS and CDR2 is YYNGEE. Study findings and constraints: Across subsets, estimated richness was generally greater for naive than for memory populations.

This receptor was identified in a man between 18 and 35 years old in good health. V gene TRBV9 combines with J gene TRBJ2-7, with TRBD1 as a possible D gene (5 bases). Sequenced material: naive CD8+ T cells sorted from blood. The CDR3 bases are TGTGCCAGCAGCGTAGCAGGACAATCCTACGAGCAGTACTTC. Translating it yields CASSVAGQSYEQYF.